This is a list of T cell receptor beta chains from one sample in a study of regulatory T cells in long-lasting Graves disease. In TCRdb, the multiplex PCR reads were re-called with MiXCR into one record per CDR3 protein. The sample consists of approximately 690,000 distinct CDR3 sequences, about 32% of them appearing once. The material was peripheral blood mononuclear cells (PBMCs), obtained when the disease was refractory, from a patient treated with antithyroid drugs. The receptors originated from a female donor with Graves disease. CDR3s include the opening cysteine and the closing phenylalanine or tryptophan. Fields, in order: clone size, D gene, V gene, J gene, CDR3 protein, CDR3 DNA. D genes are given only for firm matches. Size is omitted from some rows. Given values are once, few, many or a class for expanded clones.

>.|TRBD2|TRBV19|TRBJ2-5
CASSIEPGLAAETQYF
TGTGCCAGTAGTATAGAACCGGGACTAGCTGCGGAGACCCAGTACTTC
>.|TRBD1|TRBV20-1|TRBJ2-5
CSAPSRGQGLETQYF
TGCAGTGCTCCCAGCCGGGGACAGGGCCTAGAGACCCAGTACTTC
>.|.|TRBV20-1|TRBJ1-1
CSARIPRGHDTEAFF
TGCAGTGCTAGGATCCCCCGGGGACATGACACTGAAGCTTTCTTT
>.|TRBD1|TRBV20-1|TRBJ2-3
CSARYDRGHPDTQYF
TGCAGTGCTAGATATGACAGGGGGCATCCAGATACGCAGTATTTT
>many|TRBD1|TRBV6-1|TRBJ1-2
CASGRQGFEGYTF
TGTGCCAGCGGAAGACAGGGGTTCGAAGGCTACACCTTC
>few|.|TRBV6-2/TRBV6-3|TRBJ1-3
CASSLASRGITTIYF
TGTGCCAGCAGTCTTGCGTCCAGGGGAATAACCACCATATATTTT
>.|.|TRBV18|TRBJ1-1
CASSLVSTENTEAFF
TGTGCCAGCTCACTGGTCAGTACCGAGAACACTGAAGCTTTCTTT
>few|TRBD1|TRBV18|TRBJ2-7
CASSPSGTGWANEQYF
TGTGCCAGCTCACCATCTGGGACAGGTTGGGCCAACGAGCAGTACTTC
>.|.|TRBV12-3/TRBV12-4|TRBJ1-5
CASSLAGQLNQPQHF
TGTGCCAGCAGCTTAGCAGGACAGCTTAATCAGCCCCAGCATTTT
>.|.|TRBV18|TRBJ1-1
CASSPQQGTTEAFF
TGTGCCAGCTCACCGCAACAGGGAACGACTGAAGCTTTCTTT
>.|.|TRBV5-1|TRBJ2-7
CASSWSGDTYEQYF
TGCGCCAGCAGCTGGTCCGGGGACACCTACGAGCAGTACTTC
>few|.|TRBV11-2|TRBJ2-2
CASSSRNTGELFF
TGTGCCAGCAGCTCCAGGAACACCGGGGAGCTGTTTTTT
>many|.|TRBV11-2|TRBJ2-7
CASSPTLGSSYEQYF
TGTGCCAGCAGCCCAACTTTGGGCAGCTCCTACGAGCAGTACTTC
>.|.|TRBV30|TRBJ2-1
CAWSVSRVNEQFF
TGTGCCTGGAGTGTGAGCAGGGTGAATGAGCAGTTCTTC
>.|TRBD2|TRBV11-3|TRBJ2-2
CASSPGGHGTGELFF
TGTGCCAGCAGCCCGGGGGGGCACGGGACCGGGGAGCTGTTTTTT
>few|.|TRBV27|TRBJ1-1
CASSITVGLWAFF
TGTGCCAGCAGTATAACAGTGGGGTTATGGGCTTTCTTT
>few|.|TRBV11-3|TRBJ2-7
CASSLESRAEQYF
TGTGCCAGCAGCTTAGAGTCCAGGGCCGAGCAGTACTTC
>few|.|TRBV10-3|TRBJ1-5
CAISDLSNSNQPQHF
TGTGCCATCAGTGACCTATCAAATAGCAATCAGCCCCAGCATTTT
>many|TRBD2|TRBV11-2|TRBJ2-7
CASSLGTSGVDEQYF
TGTGCCAGCAGCCTAGGGACTAGCGGGGTCGACGAGCAGTACTTC
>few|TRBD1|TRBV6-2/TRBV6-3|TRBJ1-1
CASRPFPSTGFKTEAFF
TGTGCCAGCAGACCCTTCCCTTCGACAGGGTTTAAGACTGAAGCTTTCTTT
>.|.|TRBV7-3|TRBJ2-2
CASSLSPGGSGELFF
TGTGCCAGCAGCTTAAGTCCCGGAGGCAGCGGGGAGCTGTTTTTT
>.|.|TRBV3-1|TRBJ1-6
CASSQSGVSPLHF
TGTGCCAGCAGCCAATCGGGGGTTTCACCCCTCCACTTT